The rows below give T cell receptor beta chains drawn from one sample of a study of blood T cell repertoires in COVID-19. The repertoire was sequenced with immunoSEQ multiplex PCR; TCRdb's copy has only in-frame clones and lacks some. There are 150,000 to 200,000 clones in the sample; 70% to 90% occur only once, and under 6% lies in the top ten. The source material was peripheral blood. All receptors come from a human donor in a cohort sampled during active COVID-19. CDR3s leave out the opening cysteine and the closing phenylalanine or tryptophan. Each record gives: V gene, CDR3 protein.

v_gene: TRBV28
CDR3aa: ASPPRGQQVKRSSYEQY

v_gene: TRBV28
CDR3aa: ASSLTGVYGYT

v_gene: TRBV11-2
CDR3aa: ASSPRLAREQY

v_gene: TRBV27
CDR3aa: ASGQLRGAFDNSPLH

v_gene: TRBV5-1
CDR3aa: ASSLRPSGSHEQY

v_gene: TRBV5-1
CDR3aa: ASSISQGARGYT

v_gene: TRBV27
CDR3aa: ASRTGLAGSYNEQF

v_gene: TRBV5-1
CDR3aa: ASSFDRAHYEQY

v_gene: TRBV3-1/TRBV3-2
CDR3aa: ASSHSYLVVTGELF

v_gene: TRBV19
CDR3aa: ASSSRTEASNYGYT

v_gene: TRBV3-1/TRBV3-2
CDR3aa: ASSQGTVSSYEQY

v_gene: TRBV5-1
CDR3aa: ASSFSGSTVTGELF

v_gene: TRBV30
CDR3aa: AWSGSESSIRNTGELF